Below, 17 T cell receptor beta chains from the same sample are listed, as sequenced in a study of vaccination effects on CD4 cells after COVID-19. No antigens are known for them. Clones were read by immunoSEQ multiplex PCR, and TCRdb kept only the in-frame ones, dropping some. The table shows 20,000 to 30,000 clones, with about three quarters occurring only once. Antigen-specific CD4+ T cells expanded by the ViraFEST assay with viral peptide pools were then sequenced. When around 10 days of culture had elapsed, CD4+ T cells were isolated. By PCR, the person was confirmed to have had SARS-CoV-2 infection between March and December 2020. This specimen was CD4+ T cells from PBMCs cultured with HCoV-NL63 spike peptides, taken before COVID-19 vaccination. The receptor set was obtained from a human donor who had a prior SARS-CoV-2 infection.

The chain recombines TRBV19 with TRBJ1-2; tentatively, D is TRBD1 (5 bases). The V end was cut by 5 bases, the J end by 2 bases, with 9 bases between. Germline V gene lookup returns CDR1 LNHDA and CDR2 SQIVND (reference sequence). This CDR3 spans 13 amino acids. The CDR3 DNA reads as TGTGCCAGTAGTCAGGACAACAACTATGGCTACACCTTC. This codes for CASSQDNNYGYTF.

The CDR3 DNA follows: TGCGCCAGCAGACCTAGCGGGGGGGCCTGGGGTGCAGATACGCAGTATTTT. Amino acid sequence: CASRPSGGAWGADTQYF. This sequence joins TRBV5-1 and TRBJ2-3; 12 positions agree with TRBD2. Unmatched junction bases numbered 11, after V lost 5 bases and J lost 4 bases. Looked up from germline, CDR1 is SGHRS and CDR2 is YFSETQ. The CDR3 has 17 residues.

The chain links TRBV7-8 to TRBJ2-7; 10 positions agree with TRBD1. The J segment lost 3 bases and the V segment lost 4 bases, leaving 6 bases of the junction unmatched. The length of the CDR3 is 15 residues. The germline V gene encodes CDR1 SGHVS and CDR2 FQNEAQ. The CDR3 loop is CASSYRDRGFYEQYF. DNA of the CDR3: TGTGCCAGCAGCTACCGGGACAGGGGTTTCTACGAGCAGTACTTC.

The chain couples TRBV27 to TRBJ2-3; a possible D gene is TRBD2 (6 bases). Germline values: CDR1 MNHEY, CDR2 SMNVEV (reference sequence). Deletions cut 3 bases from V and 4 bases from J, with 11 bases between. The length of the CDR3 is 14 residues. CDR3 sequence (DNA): TGTGCCAGCAGTTTGGGATCGGGAGCAGATACGCAGTATTTT. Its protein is CASSLGSGADTQYF.

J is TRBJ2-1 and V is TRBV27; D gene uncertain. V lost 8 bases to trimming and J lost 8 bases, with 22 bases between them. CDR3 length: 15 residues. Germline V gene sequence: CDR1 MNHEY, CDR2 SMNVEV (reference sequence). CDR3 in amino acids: CASQRAPHVRYEQFF. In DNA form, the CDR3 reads TGTGCCAGCCAGAGAGCGCCCCACGTTCGGTATGAGCAGTTCTTC.

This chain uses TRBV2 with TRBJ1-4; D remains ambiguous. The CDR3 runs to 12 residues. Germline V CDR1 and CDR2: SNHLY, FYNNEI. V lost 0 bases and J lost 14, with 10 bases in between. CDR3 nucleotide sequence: TGTGCCAGCAGTGAAGCCCAGGAACAGCTGTTTTTT. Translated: CASSEAQEQLFF. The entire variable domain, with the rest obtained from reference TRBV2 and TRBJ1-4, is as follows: EPEVTQTPSHQVTQMGQEVILRCVPISNHLYFYWYRQILGQKVEFLVSFYNNEISEKSEIFDDQFSVERPDGSNFTLKIRSTKLEDSAMYFCASSEAQEQLFFGSGTQLSVL.

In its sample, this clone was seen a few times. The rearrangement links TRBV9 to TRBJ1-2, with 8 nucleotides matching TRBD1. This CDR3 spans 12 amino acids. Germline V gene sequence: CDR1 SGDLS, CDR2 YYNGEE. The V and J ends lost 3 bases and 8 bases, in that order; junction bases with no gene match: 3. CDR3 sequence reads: CASSATGVGYTF. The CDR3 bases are TGTGCCAGCAGCGCGACAGGGGTAGGCTACACCTTC.

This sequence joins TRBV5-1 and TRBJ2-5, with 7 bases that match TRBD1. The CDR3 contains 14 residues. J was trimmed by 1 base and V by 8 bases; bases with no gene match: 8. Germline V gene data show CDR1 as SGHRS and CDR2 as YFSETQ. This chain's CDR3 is CASRQGLGQETQYF. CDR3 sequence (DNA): TGCGCCAGTCGACAGGGCTTGGGCCAAGAGACCCAGTACTTC.

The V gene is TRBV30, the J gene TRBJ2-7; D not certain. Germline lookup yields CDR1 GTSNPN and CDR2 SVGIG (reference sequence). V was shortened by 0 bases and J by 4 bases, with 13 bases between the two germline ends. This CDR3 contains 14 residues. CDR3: CAWSVPRRSYEQYF. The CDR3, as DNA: TGTGCCTGGAGTGTTCCCAGAAGGTCTTACGAGCAGTACTTC.

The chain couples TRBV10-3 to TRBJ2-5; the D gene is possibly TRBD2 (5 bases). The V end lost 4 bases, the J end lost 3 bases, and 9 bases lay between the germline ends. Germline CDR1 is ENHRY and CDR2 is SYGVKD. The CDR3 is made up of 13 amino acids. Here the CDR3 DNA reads TGTGCCATCAGTGTGGCGGGCGAAGAGACCCAGTACTTC. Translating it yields CAISVAGEETQYF.

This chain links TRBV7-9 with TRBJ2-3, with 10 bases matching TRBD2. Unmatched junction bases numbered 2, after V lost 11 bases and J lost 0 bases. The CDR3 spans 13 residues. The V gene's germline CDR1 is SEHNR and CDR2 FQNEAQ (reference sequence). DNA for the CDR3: TGTGCCGGGGGACTAGCGAGCACAGATACGCAGTATTTT. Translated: CAGGLASTDTQYF.

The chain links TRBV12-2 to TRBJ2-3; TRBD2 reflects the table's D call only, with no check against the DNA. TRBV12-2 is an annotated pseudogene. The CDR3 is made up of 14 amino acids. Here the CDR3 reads CASRQSSGKDTRYF. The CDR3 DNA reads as TGTGCAAGTCGCCAGTCTAGCGGGAAAGATACGCGGTATTTT.

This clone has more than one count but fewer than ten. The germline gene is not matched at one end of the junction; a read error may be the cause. Here the CDR3 reads CASSPRTRTSGDYNEQFF. CDR3 DNA sequence: TGTGCTAGCAGCCCCCGAACCCGGACTAGCGGGGACTACAATGAGCAGTTCTTC. V is TRBV7-7 and J is TRBJ2-1; 12 bases are shared with TRBD2. This CDR3 has 18 amino acids. Germline V gene sequence: CDR1 SSHAT, CDR2 FNYEAQ (reference sequence).

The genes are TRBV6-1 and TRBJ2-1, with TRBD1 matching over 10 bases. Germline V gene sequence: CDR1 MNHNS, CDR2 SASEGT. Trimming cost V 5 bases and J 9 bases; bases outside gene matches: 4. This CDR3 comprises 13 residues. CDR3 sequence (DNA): TGTGCCAGCAGTCAGACAGGGGGCTCTGAGCAGTTCTTC. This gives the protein CASSQTGGSEQFF.

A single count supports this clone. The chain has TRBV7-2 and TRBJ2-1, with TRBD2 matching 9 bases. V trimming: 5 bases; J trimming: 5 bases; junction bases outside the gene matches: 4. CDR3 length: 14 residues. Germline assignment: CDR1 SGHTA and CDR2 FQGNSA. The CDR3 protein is CASSPGLANNEQFF. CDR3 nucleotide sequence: TGTGCCAGCAGCCCGGGACTAGCTAACAATGAGCAGTTCTTC.

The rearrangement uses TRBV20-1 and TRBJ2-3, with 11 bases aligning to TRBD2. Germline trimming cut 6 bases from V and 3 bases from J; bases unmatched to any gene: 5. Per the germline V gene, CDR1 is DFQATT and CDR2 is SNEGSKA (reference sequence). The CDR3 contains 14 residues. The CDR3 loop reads CSASSGGATDTQYF. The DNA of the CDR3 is TGCAGTGCCAGTAGCGGGGGGGCGACAGATACGCAGTATTTT.

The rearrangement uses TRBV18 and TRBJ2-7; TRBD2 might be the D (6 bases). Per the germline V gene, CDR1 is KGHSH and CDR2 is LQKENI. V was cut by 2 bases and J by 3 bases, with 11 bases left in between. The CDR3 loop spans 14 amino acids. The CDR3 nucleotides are TGTGCCAGCTCACCAGACCGGGGGAACTACGAGCAGTACTTC. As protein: CASSPDRGNYEQYF.